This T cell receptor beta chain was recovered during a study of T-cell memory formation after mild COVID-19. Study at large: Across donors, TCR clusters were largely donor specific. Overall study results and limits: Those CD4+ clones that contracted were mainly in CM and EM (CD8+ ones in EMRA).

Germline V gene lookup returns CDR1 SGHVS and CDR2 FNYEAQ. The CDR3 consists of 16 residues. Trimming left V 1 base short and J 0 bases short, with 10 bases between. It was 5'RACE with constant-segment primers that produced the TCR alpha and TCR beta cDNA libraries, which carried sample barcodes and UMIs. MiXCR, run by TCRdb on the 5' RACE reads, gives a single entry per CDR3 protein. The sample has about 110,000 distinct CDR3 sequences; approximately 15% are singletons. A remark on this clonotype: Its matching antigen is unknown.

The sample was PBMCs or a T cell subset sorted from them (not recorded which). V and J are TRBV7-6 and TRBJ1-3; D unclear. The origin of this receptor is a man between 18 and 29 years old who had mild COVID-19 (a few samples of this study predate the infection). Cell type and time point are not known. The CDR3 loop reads CASSLGVAPSGNTIYF. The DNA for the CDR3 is TGTGCCAGCAGCTTAGGAGTGGCCCCCTCTGGAAACACCATATATTTT.